These T cell receptor beta chains were read from a single sample in a study of regulatory T cells in long-lasting Graves disease. TCRdb reprocessed the multiplex PCR reads with MiXCR, giving one entry per CDR3 protein. The data contain around 500,000 distinct CDR3 sequences, approximately 13% of them singletons. The sample was also reused in another study, on T cells in Graves' hyperthyroidism and ophthalmopathy.

Specimen: peripheral blood mononuclear cells (PBMCs), collected at new diagnosis, from a patient treated with antithyroid drugs. These receptor sequences come from a man under 40 with Graves disease. Each CDR3 is given with its conserved first and last residue. D genes are given only for firm matches. Size values are once, few and many counts, or a class for expanded clones, and some rows have none.

>TRBV5-1|15|TRBJ2-5|many|TRBD2
TGTGCCAGCAGCGCGGCCAGCGGGAGTGCGGAGACCCAGTACTTC
CASSAASGSAETQYF
>TRBV7-7|15|TRBJ2-7|many|TRBD2
TGTGCCAGCAGTCCGACTAGCGGGAGTGGGTACGAGCAGTACTTC
CASSPTSGSGYEQYF
>TRBV29-1|14|TRBJ1-5|many|.
TGCAGCGTTCTCAAAGGACACAACAATCAGCCCCAGCATTTT
CSVLKGHNNQPQHF
>TRBV6-2/TRBV6-3|16|TRBJ2-1|many|.
TGTGCCAGCAGTTACTCTCCCCAGCCCCGACGGAATGAGCAGTTCTTC
CASSYSPQPRRNEQFF
>TRBV12-3/TRBV12-4|13|TRBJ1-2|many|TRBD1
TGTGCCAGCAGTTCTCGTACAGGGGATCCCTACACCTTC
CASSSRTGDPYTF
>TRBV20-1|11|TRBJ2-1|many|.
TGCAGTGCTAGAGATCTAAGGGAACGGTTCTTC
CSARDLRERFF
>TRBV5-6|15|TRBJ2-1|.|.
TGTGCCAGCATCAAAGGGAGAGGGGCGTACAATGAGCAGTTCTTC
CASIKGRGAYNEQFF
>TRBV5-1|14|TRBJ2-3|many|TRBD2
TGTGCCAGCAGCCCGGGGGGTTCCACAGATACGCAGTATTTT
CASSPGGSTDTQYF
>TRBV6-1|14|TRBJ2-7|few|.
TGTGCCAGCCTATGGGGAAGCGGATCCTACGAGCAGTACTTC
CASLWGSGSYEQYF
>TRBV13|14|TRBJ2-1|.|.
TGTGCCGGGAAAAGGGACTTCAACAACAATGAGCAGTTCTTC
CAGKRDFNNNEQFF
>TRBV29-1|14|TRBJ2-2|few|TRBD1
TGCAGCGCAGCAGGGACAGCGAACACCGGGGAGCTGTTTTTT
CSAAGTANTGELFF
>TRBV2|13|TRBJ1-1|many|.
TGTGCCATCAACAGAGAGAGCAACACTGAAGCTTTCTTT
CAINRESNTEAFF
>TRBV29-1|13|TRBJ1-2|.|.
TGCAGCGTTGAAGGCCCAGAGGGGTCGGGCTACACCTTC
CSVEGPEGSGYTF
>TRBV27|13|TRBJ1-2|.|.
TGTGCCAGCAGTTCGACCCCAGCGGAGGGCTACACCTTC
CASSSTPAEGYTF
>TRBV2|15|TRBJ2-3|.|TRBD2
TGTGCCAGCCATGGTGGGACTAGCGGGCGGGATACGCAGTATTTT
CASHGGTSGRDTQYF
>TRBV5-8|16|TRBJ2-7|few|TRBD2
TGTGCCAGCAGCTTGGGGGGACTAGCGGGAGAGTACGAGCAGTACTTC
CASSLGGLAGEYEQYF
>TRBV5-1|14|TRBJ2-3|.|TRBD2
TGCGCCAGCAAGCCTAGCGGCAACACAGATACGCAGTATTTT
CASKPSGNTDTQYF
>TRBV18|16|TRBJ2-7|few|TRBD2
TGTGCCAGCTCACCCACACTAGCGGGAGTAGTATACGAGCAGTACTTC
CASSPTLAGVVYEQYF
>TRBV20-1|12|TRBJ2-2|.|.
TGCAGTGTGCGGCCGGAGCCCGGGGAGCTGTTTTTT
CSVRPEPGELFF
>TRBV29-1|15|TRBJ2-1|many|.
TGCAGCGTTGGAGGAGGGGCCAACTCCTACAATGAGCAGTTCTTC
CSVGGGANSYNEQFF
>TRBV7-9|17|TRBJ2-1|many|.
TGTGCCAGCAGCTTAGAGTGGCGGGTCCGATCCTACAATGAGCAGTTCTTC
CASSLEWRVRSYNEQFF
>TRBV14|15|TRBJ2-1|.|TRBD2
TGTGCCAGCAGCGTCAGGACGACTAGCGGCAATGAGCAGTTCTTC
CASSVRTTSGNEQFF
>TRBV2|13|TRBJ2-5|many|TRBD1
TGTGCCAGCAGCCGGACAGGGATGAAGACCCAGTACTTC
CASSRTGMKTQYF
>TRBV20-1|13|TRBJ2-7|once|TRBD2
TGCAGTGCGAGACTAGCGAGTTCGGGCGAGCAGTACTTC
CSARLASSGEQYF
>TRBV7-3|15|TRBJ2-1|many|.
TGTGCCAGCAGCTCCAGCGGGCTCACCTACAATGAGCAGTTCTTC
CASSSSGLTYNEQFF
>TRBV29-1|15|TRBJ2-7|few|TRBD1
TGCAGCGTTGAAGACTCCAGGGGGCAAAGCTACGAGCAGTACTTC
CSVEDSRGQSYEQYF
>TRBV29-1|13|TRBJ2-5|many|.
TGCAGCGTTGAAGCTGGGAAGGGGGAGACCCAGTACTTC
CSVEAGKGETQYF
>TRBV11-2|13|TRBJ1-2|.|TRBD1
TGTGCCAGCAGCTACAGGGGGAATGGGGGCTACACCTTC
CASSYRGNGGYTF
>TRBV5-1|15|TRBJ2-7|many|TRBD2
TGCGCCAGCAGCTTGGCCGCCAGCGGGGTCTACGAGCAGTACTTC
CASSLAASGVYEQYF
>TRBV6-1|16|TRBJ2-4|many|.
TGTGCCAGCAGTGAAAAATTGCAAGCGGTATCGGGCATTCAGTACTTC
CASSEKLQAVSGIQYF
>TRBV28|13|TRBJ2-5|many|.
TGTGCCAGCAGTTTCAACAGCGAAGAGACCCAGTACTTC
CASSFNSEETQYF
>TRBV20-1|12|TRBJ2-7|many|.
TGCAGTGCTAGGGGAGGCTCCTACGAGCAGTACTTC
CSARGGSYEQYF
>TRBV6-5|16|TRBJ2-3|.|TRBD1
TGTGCCAGCAGTTACTCGACAGGACAGGGAAGAGATACGCAGTATTTT
CASSYSTGQGRDTQYF
>TRBV6-2/TRBV6-3|17|TRBJ2-2|many|.
TGTGCCAGCAGTTATGTTGGGATTTGGGTTGCTCCCGGGGAGCTGTTTTTT
CASSYVGIWVAPGELFF